Here is one T cell receptor beta chain with its context. This clonotype has more than one count but fewer than ten. Its antigen is currently not known. One base away there is no much larger clone; base qualities are not given. These data are taken from a study of CD8 T cells in ankylosing spondylitis (dated by TCRdb to 2015 to 2018). About the study as a whole: The study profiled T cell receptor beta repertoires in healthy donors and ankylosing spondylitis patients to find disease-linked TCR variants. Peripheral blood samples were taken, and synovial fluid was additionally collected from ankylosing spondylitis patients. The whole study cohort included 95 to 130 healthy donors and around 25 ankylosing spondylitis patients.

The study at large found these results: The disease-linked clones showed a CD8+ phenotype and occurred at relatively low frequencies in peripheral blood. The disease-linked clones were reported to be significantly enriched in matched synovial fluid samples from ankylosing spondylitis patients. Blood from ankylosing spondylitis patients appeared to be characterized by a TCR beta motif made up of fewer than ten highly homologous amino acid variants. Some of the motif variants had been reported before in the synovial fluid and blood of reactive arthritis patients, a finding that suggests common disease-initiation mechanisms.

The listed sequencing device is Illumina HiSeq 2500. Quantitative 5'-RACE with molecular barcodes was used to prepare TCR beta libraries. As for how the authors treated the data: A new computational method, built on a probabilistic model of VDJ rearrangement, was used to identify disease-linked TCR variants. TCRdb redid the processing of the public reads, applying fastp at Q25 and MiXCR, and retained in-frame beta chains. Merged by CDR3 protein, the rows form single entries marked with the most common genes and DNA. V and J calls and clone size were set by TCRdb, not the authors. Counted in this sample were about 280,000 distinct CDR3 sequences; around 20% of them appeared once. Around 8% of the sample rests with the top ten. The specimen sequenced was blood, either unsorted or a sorted T cell fraction (not recorded which). This TCR was sampled from a male donor with ankylosing spondylitis or in good health (not recorded which).

The CDR3 loop reads CASSRGTSGGTGLYNEQFF. The DNA sequence is TGTGCCAGCAGTCGAGGGACTAGCGGGGGGACGGGGCTCTACAATGAGCAGTTCTTC. The receptor chain draws on TRBV28 and TRBJ2-1, with 15 central nucleotides matching TRBD2. CDR1 and CDR2 (MDHEN, SYDVKM) derive from the germline V gene. At the junction V is shortened by 5 bases and J by 3 bases; bases outside the gene matches: 11. Measured from the cysteine to the phenylalanine, the CDR3 is 19 residues long. Only the CDR3 DNA stays, 57 bases, in frame from base 1.